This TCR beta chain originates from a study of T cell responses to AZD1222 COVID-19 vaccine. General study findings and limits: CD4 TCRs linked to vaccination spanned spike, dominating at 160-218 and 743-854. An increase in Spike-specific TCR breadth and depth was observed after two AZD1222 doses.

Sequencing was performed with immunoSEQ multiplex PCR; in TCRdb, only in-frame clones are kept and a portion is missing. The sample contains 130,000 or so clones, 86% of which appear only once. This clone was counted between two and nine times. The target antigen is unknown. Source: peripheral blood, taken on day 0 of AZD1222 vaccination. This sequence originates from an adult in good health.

CDR3 sequence reads: CASRGQDYNEQFF. For the CDR3, the DNA is TGTGCCAGTAGAGGCCAGGACTACAATGAGCAGTTCTTC. The chain uses TRBV19 and TRBJ2-1; D call uncertain. The V and J ends lost 6 bases and 3 bases respectively, with 9 bases between them. Germline CDR1 is LNHDA and CDR2 is SQIVND (reference sequence). The CDR3 length is 13 residues.